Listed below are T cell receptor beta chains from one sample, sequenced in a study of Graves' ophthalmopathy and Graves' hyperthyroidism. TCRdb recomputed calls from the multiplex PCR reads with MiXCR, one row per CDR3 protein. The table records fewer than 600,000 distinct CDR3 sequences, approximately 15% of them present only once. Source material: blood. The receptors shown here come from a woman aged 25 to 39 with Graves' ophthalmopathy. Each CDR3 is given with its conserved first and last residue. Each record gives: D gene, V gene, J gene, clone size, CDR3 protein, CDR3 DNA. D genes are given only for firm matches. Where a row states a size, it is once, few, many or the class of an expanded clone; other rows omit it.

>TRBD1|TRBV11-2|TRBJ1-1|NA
CASSSGQGWTTEAFF
TGTGCCAGCAGCTCTGGACAGGGGTGGACCACTGAAGCTTTCTTT
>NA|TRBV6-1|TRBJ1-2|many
CASSERNYGYTF
TGTGCCAGCAGTGAACGGAACTATGGCTACACCTTC
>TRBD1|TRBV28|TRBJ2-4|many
CASRGTDKNIQYF
TGTGCCAGCAGAGGGACAGACAAAAACATTCAGTACTTC
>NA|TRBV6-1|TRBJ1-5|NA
CASRSTNNQPQHF
TGTGCCAGCAGATCGACAAACAATCAGCCCCAGCATTTT
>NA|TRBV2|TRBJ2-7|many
CASSVRGQYF
TGTGCCAGCAGTGTCAGGGGGCAGTACTTC
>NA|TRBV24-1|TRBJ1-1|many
CATSVGHRAFF
TGTGCCACCAGTGTCGGACATCGGGCTTTCTTT
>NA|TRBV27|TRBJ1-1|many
CASSIRTAGGTEAFF
TGTGCCAGCAGTATCAGGACGGCTGGAGGCACTGAAGCTTTCTTT
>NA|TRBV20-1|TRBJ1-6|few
CSARKGGEESPLHF
TGCAGTGCTAGAAAGGGAGGGGAAGAATCACCCCTCCACTTT
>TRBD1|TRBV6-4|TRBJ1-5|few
CASSAEGTGWRSQPQHF
TGTGCCAGCAGTGCCGAGGGGACAGGTTGGAGGAGTCAGCCCCAGCATTTT
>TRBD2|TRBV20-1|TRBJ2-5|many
CSARLAGTQTQYF
TGCAGTGCCAGGTTAGCGGGTACTCAGACCCAGTACTTC
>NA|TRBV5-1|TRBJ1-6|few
CASSLTPLNRVEISPLHF
TGCGCCAGCAGCCTAACTCCTCTTAACAGGGTTGAGATTTCACCCCTCCACTTT
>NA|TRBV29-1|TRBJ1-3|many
CSAGHTSGNTIYF
TGCAGCGCCGGACACACCTCTGGAAACACCATATATTTT
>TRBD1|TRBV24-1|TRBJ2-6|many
CATSETPTGVTGANVLTF
TGTGCCACCAGTGAAACACCTACAGGGGTCACTGGGGCCAACGTCCTGACTTTC
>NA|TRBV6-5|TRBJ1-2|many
CASSYQRFSPQRGYTF
TGTGCCAGCAGTTACCAACGGTTCAGCCCGCAGAGAGGCTACACCTTC
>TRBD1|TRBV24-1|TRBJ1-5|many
CATSDRTGDNQPQHF
TGTGCCACCAGTGATCGGACAGGCGATAATCAGCCCCAGCATTTT
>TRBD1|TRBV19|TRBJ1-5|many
CASSAESTGRDSNQPQHF
TGTGCCAGTAGTGCAGAATCGACAGGGAGAGATAGCAATCAGCCCCAGCATTTT
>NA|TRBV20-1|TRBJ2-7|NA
CSARDRPQVAYEQYF
TGCAGTGCTAGAGATCGACCGCAAGTAGCCTACGAGCAGTACTTC
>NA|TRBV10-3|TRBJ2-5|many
CAISVSPATKTQYF
TGTGCCATCAGTGTTTCCCCGGCTACGAAGACCCAGTACTTC
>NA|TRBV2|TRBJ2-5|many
CASKKLRGEQETQYF
TGTGCCAGCAAAAAATTGAGGGGGGAGCAAGAGACCCAGTACTTC
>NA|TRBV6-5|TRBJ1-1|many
CASSYSISQGAHTEAFF
TGTGCCAGCAGTTACTCGATTTCGCAGGGAGCGCACACTGAAGCTTTCTTT
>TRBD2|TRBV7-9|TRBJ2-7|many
CASSLGAGGSYEQYF
TGTGCCAGCAGTTTAGGTGCGGGAGGGTCCTACGAGCAGTACTTC
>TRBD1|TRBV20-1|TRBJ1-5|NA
CSARGQLNQPQHF
TGCAGTGCTAGGGGACAGTTGAATCAGCCCCAGCATTTT
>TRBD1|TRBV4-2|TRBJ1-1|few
CASSKTTGIGGDTEAFF
TGTGCCAGCAGCAAAACGACAGGGATCGGTGGAGACACTGAAGCTTTCTTT
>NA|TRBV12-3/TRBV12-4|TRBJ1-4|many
CASSPPSPGQRNEKLFF
TGTGCCAGCAGTCCACCGTCCCCGGGACAAAGGAATGAAAAACTGTTTTTT
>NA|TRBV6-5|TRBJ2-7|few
CASSYSPVGRGYEQYF
TGTGCCAGCAGTTACTCCCCGGTCGGGCGGGGCTACGAGCAGTACTTC
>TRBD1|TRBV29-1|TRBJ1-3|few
CSVGQGGGNTIYF
TGCAGCGTGGGACAGGGAGGTGGAAACACCATATATTTT
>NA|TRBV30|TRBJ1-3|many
CAWSVGGNTIYF
TGTGCCTGGAGTGTAGGGGGAAACACCATATATTTT
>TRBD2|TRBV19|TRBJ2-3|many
CASGLADTQYF
TGTGCCAGTGGACTAGCAGATACGCAGTATTTT
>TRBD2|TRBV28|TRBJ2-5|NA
CASSLLGLAGEQETQYF
TGTGCCAGCAGTTTATTAGGACTAGCGGGGGAACAAGAGACCCAGTACTTC
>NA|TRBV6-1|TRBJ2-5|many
CASSGTFQETQYF
TGTGCCAGCAGTGGGACATTTCAAGAGACCCAGTACTTC
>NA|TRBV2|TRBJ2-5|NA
CASAPGGGTTQYF
TGTGCCAGTGCCCCGGGTGGGGGGACGACCCAGTACTTC
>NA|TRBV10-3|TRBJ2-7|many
CAISGDYEQYF
TGTGCCATCAGTGGAGACTACGAGCAGTACTTC
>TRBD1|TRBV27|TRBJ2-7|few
CASRSQGANEQYF
TGTGCCAGCAGGAGTCAGGGGGCTAACGAGCAGTACTTC
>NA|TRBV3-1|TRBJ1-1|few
CASSQGGTSEAFF
TGTGCCAGCAGCCAAGGGGGGACCAGTGAAGCTTTCTTT
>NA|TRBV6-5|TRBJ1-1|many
CASRLRDTEITEAFF
TGTGCCAGCAGACTCCGGGACACCGAGATTACTGAAGCTTTCTTT
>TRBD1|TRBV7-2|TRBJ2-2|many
CASSQRQGAYGELFF
TGTGCCAGCAGTCAGCGACAGGGGGCTTATGGGGAGCTGTTTTTT
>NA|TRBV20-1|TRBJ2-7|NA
CSARPSSYEQCF
TGCAGTGCTAGGCCGAGCTCCTACGAGCAGTGCTTC
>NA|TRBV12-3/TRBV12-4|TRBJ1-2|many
CASRPEGPSGYTF
TGTGCCAGCAGGCCAGAGGGACCGTCGGGCTACACCTTC
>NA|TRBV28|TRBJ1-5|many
CASSLGPNSNQPQHF
TGTGCCAGCAGTTTAGGGCCGAATAGCAATCAGCCCCAGCATTTT
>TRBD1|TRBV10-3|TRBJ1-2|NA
CAISDRRDRGGYGYTF
TGTGCCATCAGTGACCGCCGGGACAGGGGTGGATATGGCTACACCTTC
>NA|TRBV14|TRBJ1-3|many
CASSQHGLGAGNTIYF
TGTGCCAGCAGCCAACACGGACTTGGGGCTGGAAACACCATATATTTT
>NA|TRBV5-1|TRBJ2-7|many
CASSLERTYYEQYF
TGCGCCAGCAGCTTGGAGAGAACCTACTACGAGCAGTACTTC
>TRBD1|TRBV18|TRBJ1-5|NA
CASSQPGQHQPQHF
TGTGCCAGCTCACAGCCGGGACAGCATCAGCCCCAGCATTTT